Listed below are T cell receptor beta chains from one sample, sequenced in a study of regulatory T cells in long-lasting Graves disease. In TCRdb, the multiplex PCR reads were re-called with MiXCR into one record per CDR3 protein. The sample gives roughly 560,000 distinct CDR3 sequences, about 15% of which show up once; 20% to 25% is in the top ten. These same data were also listed under a study on T cells in Graves' hyperthyroidism and ophthalmopathy.

The source was peripheral blood mononuclear cells (PBMCs), collected at new diagnosis, from a patient treated with antithyroid drugs. The receptors shown here come from a woman between 40 and 65 years old with Graves disease. Both conserved end residues are part of each CDR3. The D gene is left open where the match is weak. Expanded clones are given a class, and other clones once, few, many or no size at all.

>TRBD1|TRBV2|-|TRBJ1-5
TGTGCCAGCACGGGACAGGGACCCGTGGAGCCCCAGCATTTT
CASTGQGPVEPQHF
>-|TRBV28|many|TRBJ1-1
TGTGCCAGCACTCTTTTGGGGCAGGGTATGAACACTGAAGCTTTCTTT
CASTLLGQGMNTEAFF
>-|TRBV6-1|-|TRBJ1-1
TGTGCCAGCAGACGACCGGGAAACACTGAAGCTTTCTTT
CASRRPGNTEAFF
>-|TRBV7-2|many|TRBJ2-1
TGTGCCAGCAGCTTACTGCGGGGTAATTCCTACAATGAGCAGTTCTTC
CASSLLRGNSYNEQFF
>-|TRBV6-1|-|TRBJ1-1
TGTGCCAGCAGTCGGGGGGGGCGACGGGGGGCAGGGCGGGCTTTCTTT
CASSRGGRRGAGRAFF
>-|TRBV6-2/TRBV6-3|few|TRBJ1-1
TGTGCCAGCAGTGAGGACAGAGGGGACACTGAAGCTTCCTTT
CASSEDRGDTEASF
>-|TRBV29-1|many|TRBJ1-1
TGCAGTGTGAGGGTGAACACTGAAGCTTTCTTT
CSVRVNTEAFF
>-|TRBV19|-|TRBJ1-1
TGTGCCAGTAAACTTTACAGGGCCTCGAACACTGAAGCTTTCTTT
CASKLYRASNTEAFF
>-|TRBV13|many|TRBJ2-3
TGTGCCAGCAGCTTACGATCAGATACGCAGTATTTT
CASSLRSDTQYF
>-|TRBV4-1|-|TRBJ1-1
TGCGCCAGCAGCCCCGCCGGACAGCCTAGTTACACTGAAGCTTTCTTT
CASSPAGQPSYTEAFF
>TRBD2|TRBV12-3/TRBV12-4|few|TRBJ2-5
TGTGCCAGCAGTTTCCCATCTAGCGGGGGGGACCAAGAGACCCAGTACTTC
CASSFPSSGGDQETQYF
>-|TRBV7-9|-|TRBJ1-1
TGTGCCAGCAGCTTAGCGCTGGGGGCGGGTGAAGCTTTCTTT
CASSLALGAGEAFF
>-|TRBV28|-|TRBJ2-1
TGTGCCAGCACACGGAAAGGGATCGGAGAGCAGTTCTTC
CASTRKGIGEQFF
>TRBD1|TRBV18|many|TRBJ1-6
TGTGCCAGCTCACCGACAGGGGGAGATTCACCCCTCCACTTT
CASSPTGGDSPLHF
>-|TRBV7-2|many|TRBJ1-1
TGTGCCAGCAGCTCACAGGCAGGACAGCTTGAAGCTTTCTTT
CASSSQAGQLEAFF
>-|TRBV5-1|many|TRBJ1-2
TGCGCCAGCGCCTCCCCTCGTCGCGGCTATGGCTACACCTTC
CASASPRRGYGYTF
>-|TRBV5-6|few|TRBJ2-1
TGTGCCAGCAGCTCCCGGGATTTTGAGCAGTTCTTC
CASSSRDFEQFF
>TRBD2|TRBV7-9|-|TRBJ2-5
TGTGCCAGCAGCTTTAGCGGGGGGGCGGAGACCCAGTACTTC
CASSFSGGAETQYF
>-|TRBV18|many|TRBJ1-1
TGCGCCAGCAGCCCAGGACCGACAACTGAAGCTTTCTTT
CASSPGPTTEAFF
>-|TRBV6-2/TRBV6-3|many|TRBJ1-2
TGTGCCAGCAGTTCCCTCGGAGGGGCGGCGGGCTACACCTTC
CASSSLGGAAGYTF
>-|TRBV2|few|TRBJ1-6
TGTGCCACCTCTCAGGTTAATTCACCCCTCCACTTT
CATSQVNSPLHF
>-|TRBV9|-|TRBJ2-3
TGTGCCAGCAGCGTAGGTAACGGCTACAGCACAGATACGCAGTATTTT
CASSVGNGYSTDTQYF
>-|TRBV20-1|few|TRBJ1-1
TGCAGTGCTCCGCGTCCTATAACTGGAAACACTGAAGCTTTCTTT
CSAPRPITGNTEAFF
>TRBD2|TRBV27|few|TRBJ2-5
TGTGCCAGTCACGCGGGGCGGGGGGGTGAGACCCAGTACTTC
CASHAGRGGETQYF
>-|TRBV4-1|few|TRBJ1-5
TGCGCCAGCAGCCAAGGGTTGGGGCAACGATTCAATCAGCCCCAGCATTTT
CASSQGLGQRFNQPQHF
>-|TRBV28|many|TRBJ1-1
TGTGCCAGCATCCAGTCCGGGAACACTGAAGCTTTCTTT
CASIQSGNTEAFF
>-|TRBV20-1|many|TRBJ1-1
TGCAGTGCTAGTCGTCTCGCTAACACTGAAGCTTTCTTT
CSASRLANTEAFF
>-|TRBV20-1|-|TRBJ2-3
TGCAGTGCTAGGGTGGGGCGGGGCCTGGGAGATACGCAGTATTTT
CSARVGRGLGDTQYF
>-|TRBV25-1|-|TRBJ1-4
TGTGCCAGCAGTGAAGGGGGCGTCAGGGGTGAAAAACTGTTTTTT
CASSEGGVRGEKLFF
>TRBD2|TRBV7-6|many|TRBJ2-5
TGTGCCAGCAGCTTCCCGCTAGCGGGGGCCCAAGAGACCCAGTACTTC
CASSFPLAGAQETQYF
>-|TRBV3-1|few|TRBJ1-2
TGTGCCACCTTAGGAGGGGCGGGTGGCTACACCTTC
CATLGGAGGYTF
>-|TRBV6-9|many|TRBJ1-1
TGTGCCAGCAGTTACGGGGGGAACACTGAAGCTTTCTTT
CASSYGGNTEAFF
>TRBD2|TRBV30|many|TRBJ2-5
TGTGCCTGGAGTGTACGTCTAGCGGGGTGGCAAGAGACCCAGTACTTC
CAWSVRLAGWQETQYF
>-|TRBV4-1|few|TRBJ2-2
TGCGCCAGCAGCCAAACCGGGACAAGAAACACCGGGGAGCTGTTTTTT
CASSQTGTRNTGELFF
>-|TRBV12-3/TRBV12-4|many|TRBJ2-3
TGTGCCAGCAGTTTGGGGGGGCGGCGGGCCTACACAGATACGCAGTATTTT
CASSLGGRRAYTDTQYF
>-|TRBV5-1|once|TRBJ2-5
TGCGCCAGCAGCTTTTTAGTGCAAGAGACCCAGTACTTC
CASSFLVQETQYF
>-|TRBV3-1|once|TRBJ2-6
TGTGCCAGCAGCCAAGTATCGGCAAGCCTTCTGCCGTCTGGGGCCAACGTCCTGACTTTC
CASSQVSASLLPSGANVLTF
>-|TRBV6-1|-|TRBJ2-7
TGTGCCACCTCGCGGACATCGAACTACGAGCAGTACTTC
CATSRTSNYEQYF
>TRBD2|TRBV28|many|TRBJ2-3
TGTGCCAGCAGTCCGGGACTAGGTTCGAGCACAGATACGCAGTATTTT
CASSPGLGSSTDTQYF
>-|TRBV3-1|many|TRBJ2-7
TGTGCCAGCAGCCAATCTGGGTACGAGCAGTACTTC
CASSQSGYEQYF
>TRBD1|TRBV25-1|-|TRBJ2-7
TGTGCCAGCGGGGGACAGGGGAATTTCGAGCAGTACTTC
CASGGQGNFEQYF
>-|TRBV14|few|TRBJ2-4
TGTGCCAGCAGCCAAGGAGTAATAGCCAAAAACATTCAGTACTTC
CASSQGVIAKNIQYF
>-|TRBV5-1|-|TRBJ2-5
TGCGCCAGCAGATTACAAGGGGCCCAAGAGACCCAGTACTTC
CASRLQGAQETQYF
>-|TRBV19|-|TRBJ1-1
TGTGCCAGTAGTATAAAAGCTTGGAACACTGAAGCTTTCTTT
CASSIKAWNTEAFF
>TRBD1|TRBV7-2|few|TRBJ1-1
TGTGCCAGCAGCTCAGGACAGGGGGCGCGAGCTTTCTTT
CASSSGQGARAFF
>-|TRBV25-1|-|TRBJ1-1
TGTGCCAGCAGTGAATACACTCACACTGAAGCTTTCTTT
CASSEYTHTEAFF
>TRBD1|TRBV12-3/TRBV12-4|many|TRBJ1-1
TGTGCCAGCAGGGGGACAGACCTGAACACTGAAGCTTTCTTT
CASRGTDLNTEAFF
>-|TRBV7-9|-|TRBJ2-2
TGTGCCAGCAGCTTTTTGGCCGGGACCGGGGAGCTGTTTTTT
CASSFLAGTGELFF
>-|TRBV24-1|-|TRBJ1-5
TGTGCCACCAGTGAGCCAGGGTACTCTCAGCCCCAGCATTTT
CATSEPGYSQPQHF
>-|TRBV29-1|many|TRBJ2-3
TGCAGCGTTTCGGAGGGGAACACAGATACGCAGTATTTT
CSVSEGNTDTQYF
>TRBD1|TRBV6-1|few|TRBJ1-5
TGTGCCACCACGGACAGGGGCGGCAATCAGCCCCAGCATTTT
CATTDRGGNQPQHF
>TRBD2|TRBV29-1|many|TRBJ2-1
TGCAGCGTTGGTAGCGGGGTTGGCAATGAGCAGTTCTTC
CSVGSGVGNEQFF
>-|TRBV30|many|TRBJ2-5
TGTGCCTGGAGGATAGGGGGGGAAGAGACCCAGTACTTC
CAWRIGGEETQYF
>TRBD2|TRBV6-1|few|TRBJ2-1
TGTGCCAGCCGACTAACGGGGGGATACAATGAGCAGTTCTTC
CASRLTGGYNEQFF